Reported below is one TCR beta chain. The CDR3 covers 13 residues. With V trimmed by 6 bases and J by 2 bases, 2 bases remained unmatched. The data originate from a study of blood T cell repertoires in COVID-19. Sequencing used immunoSEQ multiplex PCR; TCRdb keeps in-frame clones, though not all of them. The sample carries over 200,000 clones, about 86% recorded once. Sequencing was done on a sample of peripheral blood. The source of this sequence is a man in his forties or fifties with active or convalescent COVID-19. The chain carries TRBV12-3 or TRBV12-4 and TRBJ1-1; 8 nucleotides agree with TRBD1. CDR3: CASRTGVNTEAFF. The DNA of the CDR3 is TGTGCCAGCAGGACAGGGGTCAACACTGAAGCTTTCTTT.